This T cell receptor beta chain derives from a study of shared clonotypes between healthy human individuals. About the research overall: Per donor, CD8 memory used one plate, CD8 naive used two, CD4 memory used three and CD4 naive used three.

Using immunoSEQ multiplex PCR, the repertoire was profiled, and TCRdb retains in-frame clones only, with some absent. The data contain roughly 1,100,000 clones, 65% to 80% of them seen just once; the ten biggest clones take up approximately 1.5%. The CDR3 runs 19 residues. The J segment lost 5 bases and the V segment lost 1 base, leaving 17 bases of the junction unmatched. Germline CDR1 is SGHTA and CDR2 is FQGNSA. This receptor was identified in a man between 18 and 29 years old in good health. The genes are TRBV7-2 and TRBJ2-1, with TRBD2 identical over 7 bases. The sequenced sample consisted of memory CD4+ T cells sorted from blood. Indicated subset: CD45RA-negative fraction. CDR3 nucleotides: TGTGCCAGCAGCTTAGTCAAGGCGGGAGCCAGGTGGATGAACAATGAGCAGTTCTTC. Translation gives CASSLVKAGARWMNNEQFF. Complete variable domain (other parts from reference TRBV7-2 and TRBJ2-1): GAGVSQSPSNKVTEKGKDVELRCDPISGHTALYWYRQSLGQGLEFLIYFQGNSAPDKSGLPSDRFSAERTGGSVSTLTIQRTQQEDSAVYLCASSLVKAGARWMNNEQFFGPGTRLTVL.